This T cell receptor (beta chain) was captured by sequencing in a study of resident and recirculating memory T cells in vitiligo. Study context: Epidermis came from shave biopsies of lesional and nonlesional sites, plus PBMCs.

Patients' lesions had not changed for the previous 6 months. Germline V gene data show CDR1 as SGHRS and CDR2 as YFSETQ. Trimming removed 4 bases from V and 0 bases from J; junction bases left unmatched: 2. This CDR3 is 15 amino acids long. Method: immunoSEQ multiplex PCR; TCRdb's copy keeps in-frame clones and lacks some. The table records 75,000 to 95,000 clones, under 95% of them present only once. This clone was recorded once. V usage is TRBV5-1 and J usage is TRBJ2-1; TRBD2 matches 9 bases. The TCR originated in a male donor with vitiligo. The source material was blood. For the CDR3, the DNA is TGCGCCAGCAGCGAGGGACTAGCCTCCTACAATGAGCAGTTCTTC. Translating gives CASSEGLASYNEQFF.